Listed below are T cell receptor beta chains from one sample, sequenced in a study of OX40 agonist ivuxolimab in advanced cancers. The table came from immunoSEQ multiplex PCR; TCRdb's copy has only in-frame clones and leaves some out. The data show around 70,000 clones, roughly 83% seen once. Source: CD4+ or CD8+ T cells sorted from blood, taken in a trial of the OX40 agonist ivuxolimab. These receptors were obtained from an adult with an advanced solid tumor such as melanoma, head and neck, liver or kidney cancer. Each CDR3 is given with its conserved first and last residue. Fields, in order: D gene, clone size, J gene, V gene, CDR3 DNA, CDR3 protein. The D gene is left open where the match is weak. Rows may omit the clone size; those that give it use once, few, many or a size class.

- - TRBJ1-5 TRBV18 TGTGCCAGCTCACCCAGGGACAATCAGCCCCAGCATTTT CASSPRDNQPQHF
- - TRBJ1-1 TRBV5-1 TGCGCCAGCAGCTTGGGGCAGGGATGGGCTGAAGCTTTCTTT CASSLGQGWAEAFF
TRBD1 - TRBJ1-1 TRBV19 TGTGCCAGCGTAGGGACAGTAAAATTTGAAGCTTTCTTT CASVGTVKFEAFF
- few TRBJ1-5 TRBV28 TGTGCCAGCAGGATTTCGGGACATGGTCAGCCCCAGCATTTT CASRISGHGQPQHF
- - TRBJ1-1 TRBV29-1 TGCAGCGTTGAAGATGGGATAGGGGCTGAAGCTTTCTTT CSVEDGIGAEAFF
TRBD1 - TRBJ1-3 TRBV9 TGTGCCAGCAGCGAAACCCGGACAGGGGGTCCTGGAAACACCATATATTTT CASSETRTGGPGNTIYF
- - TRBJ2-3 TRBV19 TGTGCCAGTAGTACGGGGATCACAGATACGCAGTATTTT CASSTGITDTQYF
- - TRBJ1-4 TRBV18 TGTGCCAGCTCACCAGTTTCTGGTAATGAAAAACTGTTTTTT CASSPVSGNEKLFF
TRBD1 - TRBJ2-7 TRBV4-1 TGCGCCAGCAGCCAAGCCCGACAGGGGGCCTACGAGCAGTACTTC CASSQARQGAYEQYF
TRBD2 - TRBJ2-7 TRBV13 TGTGCCAGCAGCTCACGACTAGCGGGGAGATCCTACGAGCAGTACTTC CASSSRLAGRSYEQYF
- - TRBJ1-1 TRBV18 TGTGCCAGCTCACCCGGGCAGTTCAACACTGAAGCTTTCTTT CASSPGQFNTEAFF
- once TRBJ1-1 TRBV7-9 TGTGCCAGCAGCACGGGGACTGAAGCTTTCTTT CASSTGTEAFF
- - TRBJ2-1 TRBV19 TGTGCCACATCTCGGAGGGATGTTTTCGATGAGCAGTTCTTC CATSRRDVFDEQFF
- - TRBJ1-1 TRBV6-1 TGTGCCACCTCAGGTGGGATCGAAATCACTGAAGCTTTCTTT CATSGGIEITEAFF
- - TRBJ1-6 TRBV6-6 TGTGCCAGCAGTTACAACGAACAGGGTTCACCCCTCCACTTT CASSYNEQGSPLHF